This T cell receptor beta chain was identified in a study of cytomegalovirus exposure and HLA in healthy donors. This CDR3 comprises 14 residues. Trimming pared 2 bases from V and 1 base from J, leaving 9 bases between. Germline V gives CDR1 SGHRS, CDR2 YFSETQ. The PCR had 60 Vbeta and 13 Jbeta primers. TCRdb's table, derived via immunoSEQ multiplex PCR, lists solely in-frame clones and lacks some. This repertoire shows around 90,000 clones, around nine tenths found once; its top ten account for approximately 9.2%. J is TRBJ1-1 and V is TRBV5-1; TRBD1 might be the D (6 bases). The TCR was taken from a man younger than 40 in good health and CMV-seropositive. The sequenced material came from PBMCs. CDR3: CASSLQGTNTEAFF. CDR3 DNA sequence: TGCGCCAGCAGCTTACAGGGTACGAACACTGAAGCTTTCTTT.